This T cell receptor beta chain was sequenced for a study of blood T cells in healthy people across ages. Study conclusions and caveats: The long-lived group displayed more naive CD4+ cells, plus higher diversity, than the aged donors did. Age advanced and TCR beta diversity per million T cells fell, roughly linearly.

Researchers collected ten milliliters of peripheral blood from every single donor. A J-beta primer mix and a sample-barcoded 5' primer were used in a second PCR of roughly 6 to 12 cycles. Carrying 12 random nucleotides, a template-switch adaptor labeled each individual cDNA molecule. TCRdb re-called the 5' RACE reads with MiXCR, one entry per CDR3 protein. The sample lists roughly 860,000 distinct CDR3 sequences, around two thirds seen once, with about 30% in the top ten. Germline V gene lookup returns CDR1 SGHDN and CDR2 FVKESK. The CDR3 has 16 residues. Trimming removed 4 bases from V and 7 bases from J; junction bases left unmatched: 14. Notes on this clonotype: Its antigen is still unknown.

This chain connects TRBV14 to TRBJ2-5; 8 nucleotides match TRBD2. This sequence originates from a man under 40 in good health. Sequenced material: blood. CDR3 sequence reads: CASSPPHSGVPGTQYF. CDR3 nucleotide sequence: TGTGCCAGCAGCCCCCCCCATAGCGGGGTTCCCGGGACCCAGTACTTC.